The rows below give T cell receptor beta chains drawn from one sample of a study of cytomegalovirus exposure and HLA in healthy donors. Sequenced by immunoSEQ multiplex PCR; TCRdb stores in-frame clones only, minus some. The sample carries 30,000 to 35,000 clones, approximately 80% recorded once. The specimen sequenced was PBMCs. Source of these receptors: a woman aged 18-29 years in good health and CMV-seronegative. CDR3s include the opening cysteine and the closing phenylalanine or tryptophan. A D gene is named only where the DNA matches it firmly. Only some rows state a clone size, as once, few, many or a class for expanded clones.

v_call,d_call,clone_size,j_call,cdr3_aa,cdr3_nt
TRBV25-1,TRBD1,NA,TRBJ1-2,CASSELGDPGTETYGYTF,TGTGCCAGCAGTGAACTTGGGGACCCCGGGACAGAGACGTATGGCTACACCTTC
TRBV30,NA,NA,TRBJ1-3,CAWEPVSGNTIYF,TGTGCCTGGGAACCGGTCTCTGGAAACACCATATATTTT
TRBV28,TRBD1,NA,TRBJ1-5,CASTPGQGEAQPQHF,TGTGCCAGCACCCCCGGACAGGGGGAAGCGCAGCCCCAGCATTTT
TRBV27,TRBD1,NA,TRBJ1-5,CASRDRPNQPQHF,TGTGCCAGCCGGGACAGGCCTAATCAGCCCCAGCATTTT
TRBV11-3,NA,few,TRBJ2-2,CASSITGELFF,TGTGCCAGCAGCATAACCGGGGAGCTGTTTTTT
TRBV27,NA,NA,TRBJ2-3,CASSTRLISTDTQYF,TGTGCCAGCAGTACGAGACTGATTAGCACAGATACGCAGTATTTT
TRBV5-4,NA,NA,TRBJ2-2,CASSLRTNTGELFF,TGTGCCAGCAGCTTGCGGACAAACACCGGGGAGCTGTTTTTT
TRBV14,TRBD1,once,TRBJ1-5,CASSKYRGQPQHF,TGTGCCAGCAGCAAGTACAGGGGGCAGCCCCAGCATTTT
TRBV6-4,TRBD1,large,TRBJ1-1,CASRTGEGTEAFF,TGTGCCAGCAGGACAGGGGAGGGCACTGAAGCTTTCTTT
TRBV9,NA,once,TRBJ2-6,CASSTPGQAYSGANVLTF,TGTGCCAGCAGCACCCCGGGACAAGCGTACTCTGGGGCCAACGTCCTGACTTTC
TRBV7-6,TRBD2,NA,TRBJ2-1,CASSLTGDRGGNNEQFF,TGTGCCAGCAGCTTAACGGGGGATCGGGGGGGGAACAATGAGCAGTTCTTC
TRBV14,NA,NA,TRBJ1-5,CASSPTGNQPQHF,TGTGCCAGCAGCCCCACAGGGAATCAGCCCCAGCATTTT
TRBV21-1,NA,NA,TRBJ1-4,CASSYHGSTRLFF,TGTGCCAGCAGCTACCATGGGAGCACCAGACTGTTTTTT
TRBV7-2,NA,NA,TRBJ1-1,CASSGQNREAFF,TGTGCCAGCAGCGGACAGAATCGAGAAGCTTTCTTT
TRBV7-3,TRBD2,NA,TRBJ2-6,CASSLSSGRSGANVLTF,TGTGCCAGCAGCTTATCTAGCGGGCGCTCTGGGGCCAACGTCCTGACTTTC
TRBV27,NA,NA,TRBJ1-5,CASSLTVNQPQHF,TGTGCCAGCAGTTTGACAGTCAATCAGCCCCAGCATTTT
TRBV10-3,TRBD2,NA,TRBJ2-1,CAIAQTSGSINEQFF,TGTGCCATCGCTCAAACTAGCGGGAGTATAAATGAGCAGTTCTTC
TRBV27,NA,few,TRBJ2-7,CASSLSGGRTRQDEQYF,TGTGCCAGCAGTTTATCTGGGGGCCGGACTAGGCAAGACGAGCAGTACTTC
TRBV5-1,TRBD1,NA,TRBJ2-3,CASSLGLTTGSDTQYF,TGCGCCAGCAGCTTGGGATTAACGACAGGGTCGGATACGCAGTATTTT
TRBV18,TRBD1,once,TRBJ1-3,CASSSTGGIIGNTIYF,TGTGCCAGCTCATCGACAGGGGGTATAATTGGAAACACCATATATTTT
TRBV27,NA,NA,TRBJ2-2,CASSLWGAGELFF,TGTGCCAGCAGTTTATGGGGAGCCGGGGAGCTGTTTTTT
TRBV5-6,NA,once,TRBJ2-7,CASRSRDSGHEQYF,TGTGCCAGCAGATCGCGGGACAGCGGCCACGAGCAGTACTTC
TRBV28,NA,NA,TRBJ2-7,CASSFANEQYF,TGTGCCAGCAGTTTTGCGAACGAGCAGTACTTC
TRBV4-2,TRBD1,NA,TRBJ1-2,CASSLQPTGGSNYGYTF,TGTGCCAGCAGCCTACAGCCGACAGGGGGAAGTAACTATGGCTACACCTTC
TRBV6-1,NA,NA,TRBJ2-3,CASSEHGQRGTDTQYF,TGTGCCAGCAGTGAACATGGGCAGAGGGGCACAGATACGCAGTATTTT
TRBV19,NA,once,TRBJ1-5,CASSNELQPQHF,TGTGCCAGTAGTAATGAACTTCAGCCCCAGCATTTT
TRBV5-1,NA,few,TRBJ2-5,CASSLEGVETQYF,TGCGCCAGCAGCTTGGAGGGGGTTGAGACCCAGTACTTC
TRBV5-5,TRBD2,NA,TRBJ2-1,CASSLGLAGAAWNEQFF,TGTGCCAGCAGCTTGGGCCTAGCGGGGGCGGCTTGGAATGAGCAGTTCTTC
TRBV21-1,NA,NA,TRBJ1-3,CASGRRDYSGNTIYF,TGTGCCAGCGGAAGGAGGGATTACTCTGGAAACACCATATATTTT
TRBV30,NA,NA,TRBJ2-5,CAWSVPSTGGGTSGRETQYF,TGTGCCTGGAGCGTACCCTCGACAGGGGGCGGAACTAGCGGGCGGGAGACCCAGTACTTC